The sequence of this T cell receptor (beta chain) was determined in a study of vaccination and CD4 T cells after COVID-19. Background on the study: The authors used overlapping spike peptides from SARS-CoV-2, HCoV-NL63, HCoV-OC43 and HCoV-229E to stimulate cells. Regarding the study as a whole: Convalescent patients gained a median around 87% of their reactive clones only post-vaccination.

Sequenced with the Oncomine TCR Beta short-read assay was DNA taken from cultured CD4+ T cells. Using its own MiXCR run on the PCR reads, TCRdb lists one record per CDR3 protein. The sample records 20,000 to 25,000 distinct CDR3 sequences, around half being singletons. Treatment described: roughly 11-day PBMC culture with coronavirus spike peptide pools or control peptides (ViraFEST assay). ViraFEST relied on peptide pools to expand antigen-specific T cells; the TCRs were sequenced afterward. Comments on this clonotype: The antigen remains undetermined.

The CDR3 runs to 15 residues. Trimming shortened V by 5 bases and J by 0 bases, and 10 bases separated the two germline ends. CDR1 is SEHNR, CDR2 FQNEAQ, per germline (reference sequence). The sequenced sample consisted of CD4+ T cells from blood, cultured in vitro. This clonotype was sampled from a human donor who had recovered from COVID-19. This chain joins TRBV7-9 and TRBJ2-2; the D gene is possibly TRBD1 (5 bases). DNA of the CDR3: TGTGCCAGCAGCCACCCCAGGGCGAACACCGGGGAGCTGTTTTTT. Residues: CASSHPRANTGELFF.